This is a list of T cell receptor beta chains from one sample in a study of cytomegalovirus exposure and HLA in healthy donors. Using immunoSEQ multiplex PCR, the repertoire was profiled, and TCRdb retains in-frame clones only, with some absent. The data contain some 210,000 clones, around 78% of them singletons. Sequencing input: PBMCs. These receptors were taken from a woman between 18 and 29 years old in good health and CMV-seronegative. CDR3s leave out the opening cysteine and the closing phenylalanine or tryptophan. Part of the rows lack a size; the others show once, few, many or a class for expanded clones.

TRBJ1-2 TRBV5-1 . 11 ASSYDKTYGYT
TRBJ2-5 TRBV12-2 once 14 AVWITGSVNQETQY
TRBJ2-1 TRBV27 . 12 ASSLRAGYNEQF
TRBJ2-3 TRBV28 . 12 ASSFLGRADTQY
TRBJ2-1 TRBV28 . 13 ASSSPGPTHNEQF
TRBJ1-1 TRBV5-1 . 11 ASSLDKLSEAF
TRBJ2-1 TRBV2 . 13 ASSLDSFTYNEQF
TRBJ2-7 TRBV7-6 . 15 ASSSRTRDRGSYEQY
TRBJ2-5 TRBV5-4 . 11 ASSLDFEETQY
TRBJ1-1 TRBV7-9 . 13 ASSYGWGEGTEAF
TRBJ2-2 TRBV7-3 . 13 ASSLTGRAGGELF
TRBJ2-7 TRBV20-1 . 9 SARGLNEQY
TRBJ2-2 TRBV2 . 12 ATVGSLNTGELF
TRBJ2-7 TRBV5-1 . 15 ASSLGQGSFHKFVQY
TRBJ2-1 TRBV7-3 . 15 ASSLGLSGGALNEQF
TRBJ2-7 TRBV2 . 13 ASSGGQGKYYEQY
TRBJ1-1 TRBV6-1 . 15 ASSGPDRHFMNTEAF
TRBJ1-2 TRBV2 few 12 ASSETGGDYGYT
TRBJ1-2 TRBV7-9 . 11 ASSFGQFYGYT
TRBJ1-1 TRBV4-1 once 12 ASSQHRRNTEAF
TRBJ2-7 TRBV1 . 10 TSSALGYEQY
TRBJ1-2 TRBV10-1 . 13 ASSEVKTGSDGYT
TRBJ2-4 TRBV23-1 . 14 ASSQGQTLAKNIQY
TRBJ2-7 TRBV18 . 13 ASSPRQGETYEQY
TRBJ2-7 TRBV6-6 . 12 ASKNLAARSEQY
TRBJ1-4 TRBV5-1 . 12 ASSVTATNEKLF
TRBJ1-1 TRBV10-1 . 8 ARGDTEAF
TRBJ2-7 TRBV7-8 few 12 ASSLGGPSYEQY
TRBJ2-1 TRBV13 once 13 ASSPTRESYNEQF
TRBJ1-2 TRBV6-1 . 11 ASTQPNYYGYT
TRBJ2-5 TRBV27 . 12 ASSLQGAGETQY
TRBJ2-2 TRBV6-4 . 11 ASSVFAGGELF
TRBJ2-1 TRBV15 . 13 ATSRDRQGADEQF
TRBJ2-2 TRBV6-5 once 11 ASSYAGGGELF
TRBJ2-7 TRBV7-8 . 11 ASSSTGRYEQY
TRBJ1-2 TRBV4-2 . 12 ASSPIHDSDGYT
TRBJ1-5 TRBV6-1 . 13 ASSDGTGWNQPQH
TRBJ1-5 TRBV28 . 12 ASSSSLSNQPQH
TRBJ2-1 TRBV6-1 once 9 ASIVQNEQF
TRBJ2-5 TRBV19 . 11 ARLLAGEETQY
TRBJ2-2 TRBV27 . 11 ASMALNTGELF
TRBJ2-7 TRBV6-1 few 12 ASSGVGEVSEQY
TRBJ2-3 TRBV6-4 . 13 ASSPTSGGANTQY
TRBJ2-1 TRBV29-1 few 12 SVGPRRGHNEQF
TRBJ2-5 TRBV7-8 . 11 ASSSSGRETQY
TRBJ2-2 TRBV15 . 12 ATSRGVNTGELF
TRBJ1-4 TRBV29-1 . 11 SVEAGGHAGLF
TRBJ2-1 TRBV6-5 . 12 ASRVDRGTDEQF
TRBJ2-3 TRBV6-4 . 12 ASSEGLEADTQY